What follows are 30 T cell receptor beta chains derived from one specimen sequenced in a study of identifying expanded T cells in peripheral blood. Here immunoSEQ multiplex PCR was the method, and the copy in TCRdb shows in-frame clones only, minus some. Counted here are about 85,000 clones, 88% occurring once; the ten biggest clones make up over 15%. The material sequenced was blood. These receptors came from a person aged 18 to 75 in good health.

This rearrangement joins TRBV7-9 to TRBJ2-1; D not resolved. V lost 1 base, J lost 7 bases, and 2 bases lay in between. Germline CDR1 SEHNR, CDR2 FQNEAQ (reference sequence). The CDR3 length is 11 residues. CDR3 sequence reads: CASSLDNEQFF. The DNA for the CDR3 is TGTGCCAGCAGCTTAGATAATGAGCAGTTCTTC.

The J gene is TRBJ2-7, the V gene TRBV10-1; tentatively, D is TRBD1 or TRBD2 (5 bases each). The germline V gene encodes CDR1 WNHNN and CDR2 SYGVQD (reference sequence). The CDR3 covers 14 residues. Trimming shortened V by 9 bases and J by 3 bases, and 18 bases separated the two germline ends. The CDR3 coding sequence is TGCGCCAGGGTATTATGGGGGAAGGTCTACGAGCAGTACTTC. Its protein is CARVLWGKVYEQYF.

The rearrangement links TRBV5-8 to TRBJ1-2; D ambiguous. The CDR3 runs to 12 residues. The V end lost 4 bases, the J end lost 4 bases, and 8 bases lay between the germline ends. CDR1 is SGHTS and CDR2 is YDEGEE in the germline V gene. CDR3 bases: TGTGCCAGCAGCATAGACACCTATGGCTACACCTTC. Its translation: CASSIDTYGYTF.

The chain joins TRBV5-6 to TRBJ1-1; D is undetermined. The CDR3 covers 16 residues. The V gene lost 1 base and the J gene lost 4 bases, with 17 bases spanning the gap. Germline V gene lookup returns CDR1 SGHDT and CDR2 YYEEEE. The CDR3: CASSLLGPLSPTEAFF. The CDR3 DNA reads TGTGCCAGCAGCTTGTTGGGCCCTCTAAGCCCCACTGAAGCTTTCTTT.

V is TRBV4-1 and J is TRBJ2-5, with D possibly matching TRBD1 (5 bases). The V gene lost 0 bases and the J gene lost 4 bases, with 18 bases spanning the gap. The CDR3 is 17 amino acids. Germline loops: CDR1 MGHRA, CDR2 YSYEKL. This chain's CDR3 is CASSQEGRAALGETQYF. DNA of the CDR3: TGCGCCAGCAGCCAAGAGGGCAGGGCAGCTTTAGGAGAGACCCAGTACTTC.

The chain is built from TRBV7-9 and TRBJ2-1; TRBD2 agrees at 11 bases. The germline gives CDR1 SEHNR, CDR2 FQNEAQ (reference sequence). The CDR3 runs to 15 residues. Trimming at V came to 5 bases and at J to 7 bases, leaving 7 bases not matched to a gene. The CDR3 DNA reads TGTGCCAGCAGCCACAGACTAGCGGGGATGAATGAGCAGTTCTTC. This gives the protein CASSHRLAGMNEQFF. The full variable domain, with the rest looked up from reference TRBV7-9 and TRBJ2-1, is DTGVSQNPRHKITKRGQNVTFRCDPISEHNRLYWYRQTLGQGPEFLTYFQNEAQLEKSRLLSDRFSAERPKGSFSTLEIQRTEQGDSAMYLCASSHRLAGMNEQFFGPGTRLTVL.

This clone was detected only once. The gene calls are TRBV18 and TRBJ2-7; the D call may be TRBD1 or TRBD2 (6 bases each). Germline values: CDR1 KGHSH, CDR2 LQKENI. CDR3 length: 17 amino acids. V was clipped by 0 bases and J by 7 bases, with 22 bases between them. The CDR3 bases are TGTGCCAGCTCACCACCTCCAAAGGGGGACTCATCGAGGGAGCAGTACTTC. Translation: CASSPPPKGDSSREQYF.

The gene calls are TRBV7-9 and TRBJ1-1; D gene uncertain. Germline CDR1 SEHNR, CDR2 FQNEAQ (reference sequence). V shed 4 bases and J shed 3 bases, with 12 bases lying between them. This CDR3 is 14 amino acids long. CDR3 bases: TGTGCCAGCAGCTCGATGACGGGAGACACTGAAGCTTTCTTT. This gives the protein CASSSMTGDTEAFF.

This clone was picked up a small number of times. This chain joins TRBV27 and TRBJ1-5; no reliable D call. The CDR3 is 14 residues long. Trimming cost V 2 bases and J 3 bases, with 8 bases left between them. Germline V lookup: CDR1 MNHEY, CDR2 SMNVEV (reference sequence). The CDR3 region has the DNA TGTGCCAGCAGTTTAGGAGCGAACAATCAGCCCCAGCATTTT. The encoded protein is CASSLGANNQPQHF.

J is TRBJ2-3 and V is TRBV5-1; D is undetermined. V was shortened by 1 base and J by 2 bases, with 5 bases between the two germline ends. Per germline, CDR1 SGHRS and CDR2 YFSETQ. The CDR3 length is 13 residues. The DNA of the CDR3 is TGCGCCAGCAGCTTGCGCCTCACAGATACGCAGTATTTT. It codes for CASSLRLTDTQYF.

The DNA of the CDR3 is TGCGACTGGGCTCAGGGGCCAACGTGGACCGGGGAGCTGTTTTTT. This encodes CDWAQGPTWTGELFF. The chain carries TRBV5-1 and TRBJ2-2; D is perhaps TRBD1 (6 bases). The CDR3 sequence is 15 residues long. CDR1 is SGHRS and CDR2 is YFSETQ in the germline V gene.

This chain links TRBV21-1 with TRBJ1-1. TRBV21-1 is a documented pseudogene. The CDR3 extends over 11 amino acids. The CDR3 nucleotides read TGTGCCAGCAGCGGGAACACTGAAGCTTTCTTT. It specifies CASSGNTEAFF.

The DNA of the CDR3 is TGTGCCAGCAGCTTAGAGGGTTTTACAGATACGCAGTATTTT. The encoded protein is CASSLEGFTDTQYF. This chain uses TRBV13 with TRBJ2-3; no firm D call. From germline, CDR1 is PRHDT and CDR2 FYEKMQ (reference sequence). This CDR3 comprises 14 residues. V was pared by 1 base and J by 3 bases, with 8 bases between.

The V gene is TRBV5-1, the J gene TRBJ2-7; either TRBD1 or TRBD2 may fit D (5 bases each). CDR1 SGHRS and CDR2 YFSETQ come from the germline V gene. V was cut by 9 bases and J by 1 base, with 14 bases left in between. The CDR3 extends over 13 amino acids. DNA for the CDR3: TGCGCCATCCCGGGACGGGTGTCCTACGAGCAGTACTTC. This gives the protein CAIPGRVSYEQYF.

This rearrangement joins TRBV6-1 to TRBJ2-1, with D maybe TRBD1 (5 bases). V shed 0 bases and J shed 5 bases, with 17 bases lying between them. Germline CDR1 reads MNHNS; CDR2 reads SASEGT. CDR3 length: 17 amino acids. CDR3 DNA: TGTGCCAGCAGTGAAGCCGTCTTAGGGGCCATCGACAATGAGCAGTTCTTC. It encodes CASSEAVLGAIDNEQFF.

In this sample, this clone turned up once. V is TRBV12-5 and J is TRBJ1-1; D is unresolved. Germline CDR1 LGHNT, CDR2 FRNRAP. V lost 9 bases, J lost 0 bases, and 11 bases lay in between. This CDR3 spans 13 amino acids. The CDR3 DNA reads TGTGCTAGCAGCAAACAAGTGAACACTGAAGCTTTCTTT. This sequence encodes CASSKQVNTEAFF.

This clone was seen just once. CDR3 DNA sequence: TGTGCCAGTACCAGAGTGCCCTATAATTCACCCCTCCACTTT. Translation gives CASTRVPYNSPLHF. The chain recombines TRBV19 with TRBJ1-6; D is unresolved. The CDR3 contains 14 residues. The germline V gene encodes CDR1 LNHDA and CDR2 SQIVND (reference sequence). Between the trimmed V and J ends, which lost 7 bases and 2 bases, there was a span of 9 bases. Drawing the rest from reference TRBV19 and TRBJ1-6, the complete variable domain is DGGITQSPKYLFRKEGQNVTLSCEQNLNHDAMYWYRQDPGQGLRLIYYSQIVNDFQKGDIAEGYSVSREKKESFPLTVTSAQKNPTAFYLCASTRVPYNSPLHFGNGTRLTVT.

The J gene is TRBJ1-2, the V gene TRBV4-2, with D perhaps matching TRBD1 (6 bases). V was trimmed by 1 base and J by 8 bases, leaving 20 bases between them. Germline values: CDR1 LGHNA, CDR2 YNFKEQ. The CDR3 extends over 16 amino acids. Here the CDR3 reads CASSQVGGGPYEGYTF. The CDR3 nucleotides are TGTGCCAGCAGCCAAGTGGGGGGCGGACCTTATGAGGGCTACACCTTC.

This chain uses TRBV4-3 with TRBJ2-7; unclear D gene. The CDR3 contains 14 residues. Germline V CDR1 and CDR2: LGHNA, YSLEER. Trimming took off 3 bases at V and 6 bases at J, with 15 bases between the two ends. The CDR3, as DNA: TGCGCCAGCAGCCATACCACAGTGACGGGCGAGCAGTACTTC. Translating gives CASSHTTVTGEQYF.

The chain carries TRBV27 and TRBJ1-6; D possibly corresponds to TRBD1 (6 bases). Germline V gene sequence: CDR1 MNHEY, CDR2 SMNVEV (reference sequence). The V gene lost 6 bases and the J gene lost 7 bases, with 16 bases spanning the gap. The CDR3 totals 15 residues. The CDR3 loop is CASSFGWGANSPLHF. The CDR3 DNA reads as TGTGCCAGCAGCTTCGGATGGGGGGCCAATTCACCCCTCCACTTT.

The chain recombines TRBV21-1 with TRBJ1-2. TRBV21-1 is noted as a pseudogene. The CDR3 has 11 amino acids. The CDR3 DNA reads TGTGCCAGCCCAAGAAACTATGGCTACACCTTC. It is translated as CASPRNYGYTF.

The chain combines TRBV2 with TRBJ1-2; D perhaps matches TRBD1 (5 bases). The length of the CDR3 is 14 residues. CDR1 and CDR2 from the germline V gene are SNHLY and FYNNEI. V was clipped by 3 bases and J by 6 bases, with 14 bases between them. The CDR3 reads CASSEGRQGHGYTF. CDR3 nucleotides: TGTGCCAGCAGTGAGGGGCGGCAGGGTCATGGCTACACCTTC.

The chain combines TRBV2 with TRBJ1-6, with TRBD1 identical over 7 bases. Germline-derived CDR1 and CDR2 are SNHLY and FYNNEI. Trimming took 6 bases from V and 6 from J; bases not matched to a gene: 8. The CDR3 has 15 residues. Here the CDR3 DNA reads TGTGCCAGCAGGGCCCCTGGGACAGTTAATTCACCCCTCCACTTT. This gives the protein CASRAPGTVNSPLHF.

DNA of the CDR3: TGTGCCAGCGTCCGACAGGCAACTAATGAAAAACTGTTTTTT. Translation: CASVRQATNEKLFF. The rearrangement uses TRBV6-4 and TRBJ1-4; a weak D match, TRBD1 (6 bases). Germline lookup yields CDR1 MRHNA and CDR2 SNTAGT. The V end lost 8 bases, the J end lost 0 bases, and 10 bases lay between the germline ends. The CDR3 runs 14 residues.

CDR3 nucleotides: TGTGCCAGCAGCCAAGTTCCTAGCGGGGGGAGCACAGATACGCAGTATTTT. Encoded protein: CASSQVPSGGSTDTQYF. The J gene is TRBJ2-3, the V gene TRBV4-2; TRBD2 agrees at 11 bases. From germline, CDR1 is LGHNA and CDR2 YNFKEQ. The CDR3 totals 17 residues. V gave up 1 base and J gave up 0 bases; unmatched junction bases: 3.

CDR3 in amino acids: CASSYGGRGTEAFF. In nucleotides, the CDR3 is TGTGCCAGCAGTTACGGTGGCAGGGGCACTGAAGCTTTCTTT. J is TRBJ1-1 and V is TRBV6-5; D may be TRBD1 (6 bases). Trimming took off 2 bases at V and 4 bases at J, with 11 bases between the two ends. This CDR3 region has 14 residues. In germline, CDR1 is MNHEY, CDR2 SVGAGI.

The rearrangement uses TRBV2 and TRBJ2-2; no clear D. Between the trimmed V and J ends, which lost 3 bases and 4 bases, there was a span of 6 bases. The CDR3 totals 13 residues. Per germline, CDR1 SNHLY and CDR2 FYNNEI. The CDR3 here is CASSESATGELFF. The CDR3 DNA reads as TGTGCCAGCAGTGAGTCAGCCACCGGGGAGCTGTTTTTT.

This clone was detected only a few times. The V and J genes are TRBV5-6 and TRBJ1-2, with 8 nucleotides matching TRBD1. This CDR3 is built from 13 residues. Germline CDR1 SGHDT, CDR2 YYEEEE. V shed 1 base, J shed 8 bases, and the junction held 4 bases outside the gene matches. CDR3 protein: CASSLPTGEGYTF. In DNA form, the CDR3 reads TGTGCCAGCAGCTTGCCGACAGGGGAAGGCTACACCTTC.

This clone was recorded at least ten times. The rearrangement joins TRBV5-6 to TRBJ1-6; 8 nucleotides match TRBD1. The CDR3 is 16 amino acids. With V trimmed by 4 bases and J by 9 bases, 12 bases remained unmatched. Germline-derived CDR1 and CDR2 are SGHDT and YYEEEE. CDR3 in amino acids: CASSISGTGVFSPLHF. CDR3 DNA sequence: TGTGCCAGCAGCATATCCGGGACAGGCGTATTTTCACCCCTCCACTTT.

This sequence joins TRBV7-9 and TRBJ2-1; no clear D. This CDR3 has 13 amino acids. V was trimmed by 5 bases and J by 7 bases, leaving 12 bases between them. Germline-derived CDR1 and CDR2 are SEHNR and FQNEAQ (reference sequence). CDR3 residues: CASSTNLGNEQFF. CDR3 DNA: TGTGCCAGCAGCACCAATCTAGGGAATGAGCAGTTCTTC.